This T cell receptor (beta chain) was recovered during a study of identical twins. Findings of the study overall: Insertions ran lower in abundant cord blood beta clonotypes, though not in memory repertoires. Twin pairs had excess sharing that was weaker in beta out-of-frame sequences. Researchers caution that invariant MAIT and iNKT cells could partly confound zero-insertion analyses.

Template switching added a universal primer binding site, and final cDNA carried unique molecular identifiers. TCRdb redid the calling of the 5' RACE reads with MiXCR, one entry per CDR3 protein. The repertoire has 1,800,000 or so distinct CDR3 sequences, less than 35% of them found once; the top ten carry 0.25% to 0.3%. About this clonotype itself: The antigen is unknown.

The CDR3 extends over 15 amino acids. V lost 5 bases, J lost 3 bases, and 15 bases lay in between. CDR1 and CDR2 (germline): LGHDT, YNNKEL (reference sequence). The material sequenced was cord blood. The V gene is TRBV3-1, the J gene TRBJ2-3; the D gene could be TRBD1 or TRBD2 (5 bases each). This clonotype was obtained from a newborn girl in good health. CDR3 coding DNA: TGTGCCAGCAGCGACCGGGACCACCAAACAGATACGCAGTATTTT. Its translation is CASSDRDHQTDTQYF.